These 8 T cell receptor beta chains originate from one sample sequenced in a study of T cells of healthy individuals (dated by TCRdb to 2017 to 2018). Library preparation used 5' RACE. TCRdb records Illumina MiSeq as the sequencer. In-frame beta chains were kept once TCRdb had trimmed the public reads at Q25 with fastp and called clones with MiXCR. Merged by CDR3 protein, the rows form single entries marked with the most common genes and DNA. The table for this sample lists about 96,000 distinct CDR3 sequences; 17% of them were counted only once. Of the sample, more than 5.5% is held by the ten largest clones. The receptor source for this set is a human donor in good health.

This clonotype was counted a few times. The chain links TRBV28 to TRBJ2-3, with no clear D. The V end was cut by 5 bases, the J end by 1 base, with 13 bases between. Germline assignment: CDR1 MDHEN and CDR2 SYDVKM. The CDR3 extends over 15 amino acids. CDR3 sequence reads: CASSRDTMGTDTQYF. CDR3 DNA: TGTGCCAGCAGTAGAGACACAATGGGCACAGATACGCAGTATTTT. Full variable domain (outside the CDR3, taken from reference TRBV28 and TRBJ2-3): DVKVTQSSRYLVKRTGEKVFLECVQDMDHENMFWYRQDPGLGLRLIYFSYDVKMKEKGDIPEGYSVSREKKERFSLILESASTNQTSMYLCASSRDTMGTDTQYFGPGTRLTVL.

This clonotype came up many times. CDR3 nucleotide sequence: TGCGCCAGCAGCAGCACTTACGCCGGGGAGCTGTTTTTT. Its translation: CASSSTYAGELFF. This chain connects TRBV5-1 to TRBJ2-2; D call uncertain. Germline assignment: CDR1 SGHRS and CDR2 YFSETQ. Trimming removed 4 bases from V and 6 bases from J, with 10 bases in between. The CDR3 runs to 13 residues.

This clonotype was detected only a few times. V and J are TRBV7-9 and TRBJ1-2; weak D call: TRBD1 (5 bases). The CDR3 length is 16 residues. V lost 5 bases to trimming and J lost 0 bases, with 16 bases between them. Germline CDR1 SEHNR, CDR2 FQNEAQ (reference sequence). The CDR3 DNA reads as TGTGCCAGCAGCCCCACAGGAACGGTTCCTAACTATGGCTACACCTTC. This gives the protein CASSPTGTVPNYGYTF.

This clonotype was detected many times. The genes are TRBV3-2 and TRBJ1-1; the DNA was not used to check the table's D call, TRBD1. TRBV3-2 counts as a pseudogene. CDR3 length: 16 amino acids. The CDR3 protein is CASSRRTGRKNTEAFF. CDR3 nucleotides: TGTGCCAGCAGCAGACGGACAGGGCGGAAGAACACTGAAGCTTTCTTT.

V gene TRBV2 combines with J gene TRBJ1-6, with 8 bases aligning to TRBD1. Germline V gives CDR1 SNHLY, CDR2 FYNNEI. J was trimmed by 9 bases and V by 6 bases; bases with no gene match: 1. The CDR3 covers 12 residues. The chain's CDR3 is CASRGTGSPLHF. The DNA for the CDR3 is TGTGCCAGCAGGGGGACAGGTTCACCCCTCCACTTT.

This clonotype showed up many times. This chain links TRBV5-1 with TRBJ2-5; D gene unclear. The V end was cut by 1 base, the J end by 3 bases, with 4 bases between. The germline V gene encodes CDR1 SGHRS and CDR2 YFSETQ. The CDR3 extends over 12 amino acids. In DNA, the CDR3 is TGCGCCAGCAGCTTGCCAGAAGAGACCCAGTACTTC. Protein sequence: CASSLPEETQYF.

The table lists this clonotype with many counts. The rearrangement links TRBV29-1 to TRBJ2-7; 8 nucleotides agree with TRBD1. The germline gives CDR1 SQVTM, CDR2 ANQGSEA. Trimming cost V 6 bases and J 2 bases; bases outside gene matches: 6. The CDR3 totals 13 residues. Here the CDR3 DNA reads TGCAGCGTAGCGGACAGGGATACCTACGAGCAGTACTTC. This translates into CSVADRDTYEQYF.

This clonotype was recorded a few times. The chain couples TRBV21-1 to TRBJ2-7; the DNA was not compared with TRBD1, the D call given in the table. TRBV21-1 is tagged as a pseudogene. The CDR3 runs to 19 residues. The CDR3 loop reads CASSKKPGQVIPRPYEQYF. The CDR3 bases are TGTGCCAGCAGCAAAAAGCCCGGACAGGTCATACCACGGCCCTACGAGCAGTACTTC.